The rows below give T cell receptor beta chains drawn from one sample of a study of CD8 T cells in ankylosing spondylitis. TCRdb re-called the 5' RACE reads with MiXCR, one entry per CDR3 protein. The repertoire holds over 600,000 distinct CDR3 sequences, with 19% as singletons. Sequencing was performed on blood, either unsorted or a sorted T cell fraction (not recorded which). These TCRs come from a male donor with ankylosing spondylitis. Both conserved end residues are part of each CDR3. D genes are given only for firm matches. The size of a clone is reported for some rows only, either as once, few or many, or as a class for expanded clones.

- | - | TRBJ2-7 | TRBV11-2 | CASSPALRGYEQYF | TGTGCCAGCAGCCCAGCCCTCAGGGGCTACGAGCAGTACTTC
few | TRBD2 | TRBJ2-7 | TRBV7-9 | CASSGGTSGSDEQYF | TGTGCCAGCAGCGGCGGGACTAGCGGGAGCGACGAGCAGTACTTC
- | TRBD2 | TRBJ2-1 | TRBV29-1 | CSATTPLAGADNEQFF | TGCAGCGCGACGACACCTCTAGCGGGAGCAGACAATGAGCAGTTCTTC
- | TRBD1 | TRBJ1-1 | TRBV4-1 | CASSQTTGRRTEAFF | TGCGCCAGCAGCCAAACGACAGGGCGACGAACTGAAGCTTTCTTT
- | TRBD1 | TRBJ2-1 | TRBV7-9 | CASQGWTGGRTEQFF | TGTGCCAGCCAGGGCTGGACAGGGGGGCGCACTGAGCAGTTCTTC
few | - | TRBJ1-1 | TRBV28 | CASSPGSWVAFF | TGTGCCAGCAGTCCGGGGTCGTGGGTAGCTTTCTTT
- | - | TRBJ1-2 | TRBV20-1 | CSARTAAYGYTF | TGCAGTGCTAGGACAGCGGCCTATGGCTACACCTTC
once | - | TRBJ2-5 | TRBV2 | CASRITKGTQYF | TGTGCCAGCAGGATTACGAAGGGGACCCAGTACTTC
few | - | TRBJ1-6 | TRBV12-3/TRBV12-4 | CASSSERGSPLHF | TGTGCCAGCTCGTCGGAGAGGGGTTCACCCCTCCACTTT
few | TRBD1 | TRBJ2-7 | TRBV12-3/TRBV12-4 | CASSFNGQESSYEQYF | TGTGCCAGCAGTTTTAATGGACAGGAGAGCTCCTACGAGCAGTACTTC
- | - | TRBJ1-4 | TRBV20-1 | CSARVRLSSEKLFF | TGCAGTGCTAGGGTTCGCCTAAGCTCGGAAAAACTGTTTTTT
few | - | TRBJ1-2 | TRBV7-2 | CASTPQQGGYGYTF | TGTGCCAGCACCCCCCAGCAGGGAGGTTATGGCTACACCTTC
- | TRBD1 | TRBJ1-5 | TRBV7-2 | CASSTMTGGFNQPQHF | TGTGCCAGCAGCACCATGACAGGGGGATTCAATCAGCCCCAGCATTTT
few | - | TRBJ2-7 | TRBV6-6 | CASSYLTSGEQYF | TGTGCCAGCAGTTACCTTACGAGCGGGGAGCAGTACTTC
- | TRBD2 | TRBJ2-3 | TRBV4-1 | CASSRGLADYTDTQYF | TGCGCCAGCAGCCGAGGACTAGCGGATTACACAGATACGCAGTATTTT
many | TRBD2 | TRBJ2-1 | TRBV14 | CASSPRAGGDYNEQFF | TGTGCCAGCAGCCCCCGGGCGGGGGGTGACTACAATGAGCAGTTCTTC
many | TRBD1 | TRBJ2-7 | TRBV4-3 | CASSHGQAEQYF | TGCGCCAGCAGCCACGGACAGGCCGAGCAGTACTTC
- | TRBD1 | TRBJ2-3 | TRBV7-3 | CASSPEGALADTQYF | TGTGCCAGCAGCCCCGAGGGGGCTCTCGCGGATACGCAGTATTTT
many | - | TRBJ1-1 | TRBV20-1 | CSARDQRLGARNTEAFF | TGCAGTGCTAGAGATCAGAGGTTGGGTGCCCGGAACACTGAAGCTTTCTTT
few | TRBD1 | TRBJ1-1 | TRBV20-1 | CSAQPDRATEAFF | TGCAGTGCTCAACCCGACAGGGCCACTGAAGCTTTCTTT
few | TRBD2 | TRBJ2-7 | TRBV7-2 | CASSLVGLAGGLYF | TGTGCCAGCAGCTTAGTGGGTCTAGCGGGAGGGTTGTACTTC
few | - | TRBJ1-6 | TRBV6-1 | CASRVSYNSPLHF | TGTGCCAGCAGGGTATCCTATAATTCACCCCTCCACTTT
many | TRBD2 | TRBJ2-7 | TRBV5-1 | CASSLAGEDEQYF | TGTGCCAGCAGTCTAGCGGGAGAAGACGAGCAGTACTTC
few | - | TRBJ2-5 | TRBV20-1 | CSARTLSGQGGFETQYF | TGCAGTGCTAGAACATTATCGGGACAAGGGGGATTTGAGACCCAGTACTTC
- | - | TRBJ1-6 | TRBV5-1 | CASSEEQASPLHF | TGCGCCAGCAGCGAAGAACAGGCTTCACCCCTCCACTTT
- | - | TRBJ2-7 | TRBV29-1 | CSAGRDTYEQYF | TGCAGCGCTGGTCGGGACACCTACGAGCAGTACTTC
- | - | TRBJ2-1 | TRBV12-3/TRBV12-4 | CASSLDSLGPGANNEQFF | TGTGCCAGCAGTTTAGATTCTCTTGGTCCAGGGGCGAACAATGAGCAGTTCTTC
- | - | TRBJ2-1 | TRBV27 | CASALTSYNEQFF | TGTGCCAGCGCTCTTACTAGTTACAATGAGCAGTTCTTC
few | - | TRBJ1-2 | TRBV30 | CAWSVQGEGYTF | TGTGCCTGGAGTGTACAAGGGGAGGGCTACACCTTC
few | TRBD1 | TRBJ1-2 | TRBV20-1 | CSASRPGQGNYGYTF | TGCAGTGCTTCCCGACCGGGACAGGGTAACTATGGCTACACCTTC
few | - | TRBJ2-7 | TRBV11-2 | CASSLDPGIVTYEQYF | TGTGCCAGCAGCTTAGATCCAGGGATAGTTACCTACGAGCAGTACTTC
- | TRBD2 | TRBJ2-1 | TRBV9 | CASSQVGVAGGRNEQFF | TGTGCCAGCAGCCAGGTCGGGGTAGCGGGAGGGCGGAATGAGCAGTTCTTC